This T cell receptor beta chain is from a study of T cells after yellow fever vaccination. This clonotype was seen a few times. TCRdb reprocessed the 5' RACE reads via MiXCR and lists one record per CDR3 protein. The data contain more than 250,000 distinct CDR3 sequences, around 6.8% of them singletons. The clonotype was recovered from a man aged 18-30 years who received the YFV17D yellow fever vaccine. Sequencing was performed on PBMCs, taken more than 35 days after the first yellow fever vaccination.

The CDR3, as DNA: TGTGCCAGCAGCTTAGGACAGATGCAAGAGACCCAGTACTTC. Its translation: CASSLGQMQETQYF. The chain employs TRBV5-5 and TRBJ2-5, with a possible D match to TRBD1 (6 bases). V was pared by 2 bases and J by 2 bases, with 10 bases between. The CDR3 totals 14 residues. Germline assignment: CDR1 SGHKS and CDR2 YYEKEE (reference sequence).